These 18 T cell receptor beta chains were sequenced from one sample in a study of cytomegalovirus exposure and HLA in healthy donors. This PCR relied on a set of 60 Vbeta primers and 13 Jbeta primers. The table came from immunoSEQ multiplex PCR; TCRdb's copy has only in-frame clones and leaves some out. The profile shows about 99,000 clones, 76% of them singletons. The material sequenced was PBMCs. These receptors were collected from a woman younger than 35 in good health and CMV-seropositive.

The V gene is TRBV5-4, the J gene TRBJ2-5, with TRBD2 as a possible D gene (6 bases). Trimming cost V 0 bases and J 7 bases, with 7 bases left between them. The CDR3 consists of 12 residues. Germline CDR1 reads SGHNT; CDR2 reads YYREEE (reference sequence). CDR3 sequence: CASSLGAGTQYF. CDR3 coding DNA: TGTGCCAGCAGCTTGGGAGCGGGGACCCAGTACTTC.

The chain links TRBV7-9 to TRBJ2-7; 8 bases line up with TRBD2. CDR3 size: 14 residues. Losses at the gene ends were 3 bases for V and 3 bases for J; bases not matched to a gene: 4. In germline, CDR1 is SEHNR, CDR2 FQNEAQ (reference sequence). CDR3 sequence (DNA): TGTGCCAGCAGCTTCCGCGGGAGGAACTACGAGCAGTACTTC. Translation gives CASSFRGRNYEQYF. Combining the CDR3 with reference TRBV7-9 and TRBJ2-7 gives the whole variable domain DTGVSQNPRHKITKRGQNVTFRCDPISEHNRLYWYRQTLGQGPEFLTYFQNEAQLEKSRLLSDRFSAERPKGSFSTLEIQRTEQGDSAMYLCASSFRGRNYEQYFGPGTRLTVT.

This sequence joins TRBV14 and TRBJ2-7, with 10 positions matching TRBD2. CDR3 length: 16 residues. The V gene's germline CDR1 is SGHDN and CDR2 FVKESK. V lost 1 base to trimming and J lost 1 base; unmatched junction nucleotides: 4. CDR3 sequence reads: CASSQGSLAGSYEQYF. The DNA of the CDR3 is TGTGCCAGCAGCCAAGGATCACTAGCGGGATCCTACGAGCAGTACTTC.

The CDR3 DNA reads TGTGCCAGCCCCGGGACAGGGACCTATGGCTACACCTTC. Translation gives CASPGTGTYGYTF. The rearrangement uses TRBV2 and TRBJ1-2; 9 bases are shared with TRBD1. CDR1 SNHLY and CDR2 FYNNEI come from the germline V gene. The length of the CDR3 is 13 residues. Trimming cost V 8 bases and J 4 bases; bases outside gene matches: 5. Filled out from reference TRBV2 and TRBJ1-2, the complete variable domain reads EPEVTQTPSHQVTQMGQEVILRCVPISNHLYFYWYRQILGQKVEFLVSFYNNEISEKSEIFDDQFSVERPDGSNFTLKIRSTKLEDSAMYFCASPGTGTYGYTFGSGTRLTVV.

The chain employs TRBV10-3 and TRBJ2-3, with 11 bases matching TRBD2. The CDR3 is 18 residues long. CDR1 and CDR2 from the germline V gene are ENHRY and SYGVKD. The trim removed 0 bases at V and 2 bases at J, leaving 7 bases unmatched. CDR3 sequence: CAISESKASGGNTDTQYF. CDR3 sequence (DNA): TGTGCCATCAGTGAGTCTAAGGCTAGCGGGGGGAACACAGATACGCAGTATTTT.

The chain is built from TRBV4-2 and TRBJ2-1, with TRBD2 identical over 7 bases. Germline V gene sequence: CDR1 LGHNA, CDR2 YNFKEQ. This CDR3 has 12 residues. The junction had 2 bases not matched to a gene; V was cut back by 3 bases and J by 9 bases. The CDR3 DNA reads TGTGCCAGCAGCCAGACTAGCTCTGAGCAGTTCTTC. Protein: CASSQTSSEQFF.

The genes are TRBV6-5 and TRBJ2-5; 7 bases fit TRBD1. Germline V CDR1 and CDR2: MNHEY, SVGAGI. J was trimmed by 5 bases and V by 7 bases; bases with no gene match: 10. The CDR3 has 14 amino acids. In DNA, the CDR3 is TGTGCCAGCACGTCTGGGACAGTGGAGGAGACCCAGTACTTC. Amino acids: CASTSGTVEETQYF.

This chain joins TRBV11-2 and TRBJ2-2, with D maybe TRBD1 (5 bases). Trimming stripped 6 bases from V and 4 bases from J, with 12 bases between. Germline assignment: CDR1 SGHAT and CDR2 FQNNGV. CDR3 length: 14 residues. The DNA for the CDR3 is TGTGCCAGCAGGGTTCCCAGGGCCACCGGGGAGCTGTTTTTT. Protein product: CASRVPRATGELFF.

The chain employs TRBV19 and TRBJ1-2; D is possibly TRBD1 (6 bases). This CDR3 is built from 15 residues. Germline V gene lookup returns CDR1 LNHDA and CDR2 SQIVND (reference sequence). Trimming removed 3 bases at V and 8 bases at J, with 19 bases between. CDR3 loop: CASSISLQGYQGYTF. Written as DNA, the CDR3 is TGTGCCAGTAGTATCTCATTACAGGGTTACCAGGGCTACACCTTC.

The chain couples TRBV14 to TRBJ2-1; tentative D call: TRBD1 (5 bases). The CDR3 runs 14 residues. Germline V gene lookup returns CDR1 SGHDN and CDR2 FVKESK. The germline V and J ends were trimmed by 1 base and 8 bases, with 12 bases remaining between them. The CDR3: CASSQAYRGDEQFF. CDR3 coding DNA: TGTGCCAGCAGCCAAGCGTATAGGGGCGATGAGCAGTTCTTC. Full variable domain (missing parts from reference TRBV14 and TRBJ2-1): EAGVTQFPSHSVIEKGQTVTLRCDPISGHDNLYWYRRVMGKEIKFLLHFVKESKQDESGMPNNRFLAERTGGTYSTLKVQPAELEDSGVYFCASSQAYRGDEQFFGPGTRLTVL.

The V and J genes are TRBV19 and TRBJ1-3; no clear D gene. The CDR3 has 14 amino acids. The V end was cut by 3 bases, the J end by 0 bases, with 6 bases between. The germline V gene has CDR1 LNHDA and CDR2 SQIVND (reference sequence). In nucleotides, the CDR3 is TGTGCCAGTAGTATTCGAGGCTCTGGAAACACCATATATTTT. It yields the protein CASSIRGSGNTIYF.

This chain joins TRBV6-5 and TRBJ2-6, with D possibly matching TRBD1 (6 bases). Trimming shortened V by 3 bases and J by 4 bases, and 13 bases separated the two germline ends. There are 16 residues in the CDR3. Germline values: CDR1 MNHEY, CDR2 SVGAGI. The CDR3, as DNA: TGTGCCAGCAGTTATCAATGGGGGACAGGGGCCAACGTCCTGACTTTC. Its protein product is CASSYQWGTGANVLTF.

The count of this clone is one. J is TRBJ2-2 and V is TRBV5-1; a possible D gene is TRBD2 (5 bases). Germline V gives CDR1 SGHRS, CDR2 YFSETQ. The CDR3 consists of 15 residues. Deletions cut 4 bases from V and 0 bases from J, with 10 bases between. CDR3 nucleotide sequence: TGCGCCAGCAGCCTGCCAGCGGCGAACACCGGGGAGCTGTTTTTT. Translation: CASSLPAANTGELFF. Based on the CDR3 plus reference TRBV5-1 and TRBJ2-2, the full variable domain is KAGVTQTPRYLIKTRGQQVTLSCSPISGHRSVSWYQQTPGQGLQFLFEYFSETQRNKGNFPGRFSGRQFSNSRSEMNVSTLELGDSALYLCASSLPAANTGELFFGEGSRLTVL.

J is TRBJ2-2 and V is TRBV7-9; possibly TRBD2 for D (5 bases). The CDR3 is 16 amino acids. CDR1 is SEHNR and CDR2 is FQNEAQ in the germline V gene (reference sequence). V gave up 3 bases and J gave up 3 bases, with 14 bases separating them. CDR3 bases: TGTGCCAGCAGCTTCATAGGCTTCGGGGACACCGGGGAGCTGTTTTTT. Its protein is CASSFIGFGDTGELFF.

CDR3 sequence: CASSLPGVGSSYEQYF. CDR3 in DNA: TGTGCCAGCAGCTTGCCCGGAGTGGGGAGCTCCTACGAGCAGTACTTC. V and J are TRBV5-4 and TRBJ2-7; D is possibly TRBD2 (5 bases). Germline lookup yields CDR1 SGHNT and CDR2 YYREEE (reference sequence). Trimming shortened V by 1 base and J by 0 bases, and 14 bases separated the two germline ends. The CDR3 consists of 16 residues.

In the case of this clone: Other DNA sequences in the sample encode the same CDR3. The chain recombines TRBV5-4 with TRBJ2-3, with 11 bases identical to TRBD2. The CDR3 has 16 amino acids. From germline, CDR1 is SGHNT and CDR2 YYREEE (reference sequence). V gave up 4 bases and J gave up 0 bases; unmatched junction bases: 4. CDR3 sequence: CASSLGLAGSTDTQYF. CDR3 sequence (DNA): TGTGCCAGCAGCCTAGGACTAGCGGGTAGCACAGATACGCAGTATTTT.

In this sample, this clone turned up a few times. The gene calls are TRBV29-1 and TRBJ2-3, with TRBD1 matching over 8 bases. Unmatched junction bases numbered 5, after V lost 5 bases and J lost 1 base. Looked up from germline, CDR1 is SQVTM and CDR2 is ANQGSEA. CDR3 length equals 14 residues. The CDR3 protein is CSVFMTGGTDTQYF. The CDR3, as DNA: TGCAGCGTTTTCATGACAGGGGGCACAGATACGCAGTATTTT.

This clone was counted a few times. The chain couples TRBV5-4 to TRBJ1-1, with TRBD1 identical over 7 bases. The CDR3 has 14 amino acids. Trimming removed 7 bases from V and 4 bases from J; junction bases left unmatched: 10. The germline V gene has CDR1 SGHNT and CDR2 YYREEE (reference sequence). CDR3 in amino acids: CASSAGQVLTEAFF. The CDR3 coding sequence is TGTGCCAGCTCGGCCGGACAGGTACTCACTGAAGCTTTCTTT. Full variable domain (missing parts from reference TRBV5-4 and TRBJ1-1): ETGVTQSPTHLIKTRGQQVTLRCSSQSGHNTVSWYQQALGQGPQFIFQYYREEENGRGNFPPRFSGLQFPNYSSELNVNALELDDSALYLCASSAGQVLTEAFFGQGTRLTVV.